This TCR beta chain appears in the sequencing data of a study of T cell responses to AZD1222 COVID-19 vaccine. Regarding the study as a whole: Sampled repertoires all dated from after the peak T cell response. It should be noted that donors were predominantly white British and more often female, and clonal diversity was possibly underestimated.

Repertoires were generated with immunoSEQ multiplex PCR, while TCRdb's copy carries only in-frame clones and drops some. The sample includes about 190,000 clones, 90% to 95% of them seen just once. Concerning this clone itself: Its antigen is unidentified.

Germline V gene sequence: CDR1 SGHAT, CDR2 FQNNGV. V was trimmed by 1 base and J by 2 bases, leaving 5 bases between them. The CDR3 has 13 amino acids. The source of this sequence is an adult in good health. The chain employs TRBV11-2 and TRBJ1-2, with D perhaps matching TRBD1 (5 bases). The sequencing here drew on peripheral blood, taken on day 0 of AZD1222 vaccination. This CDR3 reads CASSLAGNYGYTF. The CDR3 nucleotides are TGTGCCAGCAGCTTAGCAGGGAACTATGGCTACACCTTC.